The 30 T cell receptor beta chains below come from one sample, sequenced in a study of persistence of HIV-infected CD4 T cells. Sequencing used immunoSEQ version 4 in survey mode. Produced via immunoSEQ multiplex PCR; TCRdb's table is partial and in-frame only. Among 6,500 to 8,500 clones listed, roughly two thirds were seen once. The antigens these receptors bind are not known. Cells were stimulated with CMV-infected fibroblast lysates at 10 ug/mL. Sorting of responding CD4+ T cells relied on upregulated CD40 ligand together with CD69. This sample comprised CD4+ T cells sorted from PBMCs after roughly 18-hour stimulation, obtained from a patient who received antiretroviral therapy. The source of these receptors is an adult man with HIV who was CMV-seropositive.

This rearrangement joins TRBV4-1 to TRBJ1-6; the D is unclear. Trimming stripped 3 bases from V and 6 bases from J, with 18 bases between. CDR3 length: 17 residues. Per germline, CDR1 MGHRA and CDR2 YSYEKL. This CDR3 is CASSHPTLTKVNSPLHF. DNA for the CDR3: TGCGCCAGCAGCCACCCTACCCTGACTAAGGTTAATTCACCCCTCCACTTT.

There are a few counts of this clone. The DNA for the CDR3 is TGTGCCAGCTCACCGGCAGGCTCCTCTGGAAACACCATATATTTT. It yields the protein CASSPAGSSGNTIYF. The chain is built from TRBV18 and TRBJ1-3; D call uncertain. Per germline, CDR1 KGHSH and CDR2 LQKENI. This CDR3 region has 15 residues. V lost 3 bases, J lost 0 bases, and 9 bases lay in between.

This clone was picked up a small number of times. J is TRBJ2-2 and V is TRBV7-8, with 8 nucleotides matching TRBD1. The ends lost 3 bases at V and 7 bases at J; junction bases unmatched: 4. Germline V gene sequence: CDR1 SGHVS, CDR2 FQNEAQ. This CDR3 is built from 14 residues. CDR3 DNA sequence: TGTGCCAGCAGCTTGTCGACAGGGGTCGGGGAGCTGTTTTTT. Its translation is CASSLSTGVGELFF.

The rearrangement links TRBV6-5 to TRBJ1-2, with TRBD1 as a possible D gene (5 bases). This CDR3 is built from 14 residues. V was trimmed by 8 bases and J by 3 bases, leaving 16 bases between them. Germline CDR1 and CDR2: MNHEY and SVGAGI. CDR3 residues: CASRGTGADYGYTF. In nucleotides, the CDR3 is TGTGCCAGCCGGGGGACGGGCGCGGACTATGGCTACACCTTC.

This clone was detected only a few times. This sequence joins TRBV5-5 and TRBJ1-5; 8 bases line up with TRBD1. Germline trimming cut 7 bases from V and 1 base from J; bases unmatched to any gene: 4. The CDR3 extends over 14 amino acids. Germline CDR1 reads SGHKS; CDR2 reads YYEKEE (reference sequence). The CDR3 nucleotides are TGTGCCAGCGGTACAGGGGGGAGCAATCAGCCCCAGCATTTT. Translated: CASGTGGSNQPQHF.

The chain uses TRBV7-3 and TRBJ2-5; 8 positions match TRBD1. The CDR3 has 15 residues. J gave up 2 bases and V 6 bases, and 8 bases lay outside the gene matches. The germline V gene has CDR1 SGHTA and CDR2 FQGTGA. The CDR3 nucleotides read TGTGCCAGCAGTAAGGACAGGGCTCGACAAGAGACCCAGTACTTC. As protein: CASSKDRARQETQYF.

This chain connects TRBV7-9 to TRBJ1-4; 9 bases agree with TRBD1. Germline CDR1 SEHNR, CDR2 FQNEAQ (reference sequence). The CDR3 has 15 amino acids. V trimming: 3 bases; J trimming: 10 bases; junction bases outside the gene matches: 9. The CDR3 spells CASSFAGQGEGKLFF. The CDR3 nucleotides are TGTGCCAGCAGCTTCGCGGGACAGGGAGAAGGAAAACTGTTTTTT.

The rearrangement joins TRBV19 to TRBJ2-1; TRBD2 aligns across 7 bases. This CDR3 is built from 14 residues. V dropped 8 bases and J dropped 7; count of bases not matched to a gene: 11. Germline CDR1 reads LNHDA; CDR2 reads SQIVND (reference sequence). In nucleotides, the CDR3 is TGTGCCAGTGAATCTAGCGGAGAGGGGAATGAGCAGTTCTTC. It codes for CASESSGEGNEQFF.

This clone has only a few counts. V gene TRBV30 combines with J gene TRBJ2-2; possible D gene TRBD2, 5 bases. Germline V gives CDR1 GTSNPN, CDR2 SVGIG (reference sequence). V shed 4 bases and J shed 3 bases, with 12 bases lying between them. This CDR3 contains 14 residues. DNA for the CDR3: TGTGCCTGGATTAAAGCGGAACACACCGGGGAGCTGTTTTTT. Amino acids: CAWIKAEHTGELFF.

This rearrangement joins TRBV10-1 to TRBJ1-6; 7 bases map to TRBD1. The CDR3 runs 15 residues. J gave up 7 bases and V 0 bases, and 3 bases lay outside the gene matches. Germline V gene data show CDR1 as WNHNN and CDR2 as SYGVQD (reference sequence). This chain's CDR3 is CASSESTGVNSPLHF. CDR3 coding DNA: TGCGCCAGCAGTGAGTCTACAGGGGTCAATTCACCCCTCCACTTT.

This clone was observed once. The genes are TRBV7-2 and TRBJ2-3; D remains ambiguous. The ends were cut back, 5 bases at V and 1 base at J, with 10 bases in the middle. Germline lookup yields CDR1 SGHTA and CDR2 FQGNSA. CDR3 length: 14 residues. In DNA form, the CDR3 reads TGTGCCAGCAGCCCCTTCGGACGCACAGATACGCAGTATTTT. Encoded protein: CASSPFGRTDTQYF.

V is TRBV12-3 or TRBV12-4 and J is TRBJ1-2; D unclear. V lost 2 bases and J 7 bases, leaving 8 bases between the germline ends. The CDR3 spans 12 residues. This chain's CDR3 is CASSLTARGYTF. The DNA for the CDR3 is TGTGCCAGCAGTTTAACCGCTCGTGGCTACACCTTC.

This clone has a handful of counts. V is TRBV19 and J is TRBJ2-2, with TRBD1 as a possible D gene (6 bases). V lost 10 bases to trimming and J lost 3 bases, with 15 bases between them. Germline V lookup: CDR1 LNHDA, CDR2 SQIVND (reference sequence). CDR3 length equals 14 residues. CDR3 nucleotides: TGTGCCACCAACAGGGCCCGAGACACCGGGGAGCTGTTTTTT. Its protein product is CATNRARDTGELFF.

The chain is built from TRBV19 and TRBJ1-5; tentatively, D is TRBD1 (5 bases). The CDR3 covers 14 residues. Between the trimmed V and J ends, which lost 3 bases and 2 bases, there was a span of 8 bases. Germline V gene data show CDR1 as LNHDA and CDR2 as SQIVND (reference sequence). For the CDR3, the DNA is TGTGCCAGTAGTATCGACAGTGGCAATCAGCCCCAGCATTTT. Translated: CASSIDSGNQPQHF.

J is TRBJ1-5 and V is TRBV15; the match to TRBD1 covers 8 bases. The CDR3 is made up of 16 amino acids. V lost 6 bases, J lost 0 bases, and 7 bases stayed unmatched. In germline, CDR1 is LNHNV, CDR2 YYDKDF (reference sequence). CDR3 sequence reads: CATRNTGGDSNQPQHF. The CDR3 DNA reads as TGTGCCACCAGAAACACAGGGGGAGATAGCAATCAGCCCCAGCATTTT.

CDR3 nucleotides: TGTGCCAGCAGCCTCTCAGGGGCGTACACAGATACGCAGTATTTT. Amino acids: CASSLSGAYTDTQYF. J is TRBJ2-3 and V is TRBV7-9, with a possible D match to TRBD1 (6 bases). Trimming took 5 bases from V and 2 from J, leaving 14 bases between them. The CDR3 contains 15 residues. Germline lookup yields CDR1 SEHNR and CDR2 FQNEAQ (reference sequence).

V is TRBV7-9 and J is TRBJ2-2; 8 bases fit TRBD1. This CDR3 is built from 15 residues. Per germline, CDR1 SEHNR and CDR2 FQNEAQ (reference sequence). V lost 5 bases, J lost 4 bases, and 6 bases stayed unmatched. Here the CDR3 reads CASSIGQGVTGELFF. The CDR3 bases are TGTGCCAGCAGCATAGGACAGGGTGTCACCGGGGAGCTGTTTTTT.

J is TRBJ2-7 and V is TRBV15; D may be TRBD2 (6 bases). Trimming pared 4 bases from V and 4 bases from J, leaving 17 bases between. This CDR3 spans 15 amino acids. In germline, CDR1 is LNHNV, CDR2 YYDKDF (reference sequence). The DNA of the CDR3 is TGTGCCACCAGCAAGGCCGGGACTCGGGAGTACGAGCAGTACTTC. Encoded protein: CATSKAGTREYEQYF.

The chain employs TRBV14 and TRBJ1-4; the D gene is possibly TRBD1 (6 bases). Germline lookup yields CDR1 SGHDN and CDR2 FVKESK. The CDR3 is 14 residues long. Trimming took off 5 bases at V and 4 bases at J, with 11 bases between the two ends. The CDR3: CASSAGTRNEKLFF. CDR3 DNA sequence: TGTGCCAGCAGCGCGGGGACACGTAATGAAAAACTGTTTTTT.

The count of this clone is one. The J gene is TRBJ2-3, the V gene TRBV29-1; D is tentatively TRBD1 or TRBD2 (5 bases each). The CDR3 consists of 15 residues. V was pared by 2 bases and J by 6 bases, with 18 bases between. From germline, CDR1 is SQVTM and CDR2 ANQGSEA. Here the CDR3 DNA reads TGCAGCGTTGAAAAGGACCCAGGGAGTCGCGATACGCAGTATTTT. Protein product: CSVEKDPGSRDTQYF.

Turning to this clone: Different DNA sequences within this sample yield the same CDR3. V usage is TRBV27 and J usage is TRBJ1-1, with a tentative D call TRBD1 (6 bases). V lost 5 bases and J 5 bases, leaving 15 bases between the germline ends. The CDR3 covers 14 residues. In germline, CDR1 is MNHEY, CDR2 SMNVEV (reference sequence). CDR3 in DNA: TGTGCCAGCAGTCCCCAGGGGCTAGGGACTGAAGCTTTCTTT. This codes for CASSPQGLGTEAFF.

The chain recombines TRBV15 with TRBJ1-2; D not resolved. From germline, CDR1 is LNHNV and CDR2 YYDKDF (reference sequence). V was trimmed by 2 bases and J by 7 bases, leaving 20 bases between them. This CDR3 is 16 amino acids long. CDR3 coding DNA: TGTGCCACCAGCAGAAGCCAAGGACCGTCCGGGAGTGGCTACACCTTC. It codes for CATSRSQGPSGSGYTF.

V usage is TRBV10-3 and J usage is TRBJ1-5; no clear D gene. Germline V gene sequence: CDR1 ENHRY, CDR2 SYGVKD. The CDR3 covers 16 residues. V lost 4 bases to trimming and J lost 3 bases, with 16 bases between them. The chain's CDR3 is CAISVGPDGANQPQHF. CDR3 coding DNA: TGTGCCATCAGTGTAGGCCCCGACGGCGCCAATCAGCCCCAGCATTTT.

The V and J genes are TRBV19 and TRBJ2-7; 9 nucleotides line up with TRBD2. V dropped 5 bases and J dropped 3; count of bases not matched to a gene: 8. The CDR3 totals 15 residues. Germline V gives CDR1 LNHDA, CDR2 SQIVND (reference sequence). CDR3 region: CASSLRVAGVYEQYF. The CDR3 region has the DNA TGTGCCAGTAGTCTCCGAGTAGCGGGAGTCTACGAGCAGTACTTC.

The chain employs TRBV6-4 and TRBJ1-2; 8 bases fit TRBD1. Germline V gives CDR1 MRHNA, CDR2 SNTAGT. CDR3 length: 13 amino acids. V gave up 5 bases and J gave up 2 bases; unmatched junction bases: 1. This CDR3 is CASSRDRNYGYTF. The CDR3 region has the DNA TGTGCCAGCAGTCGGGACAGGAACTATGGCTACACCTTC.

CDR3 DNA sequence: TGTGCCAGCAGCTTGGCCACCATGGGGTTCTTT. Protein: CASSLATMGFF. The V call is TRBV5-8, the J call TRBJ1-1; D ambiguous. Trimming removed 0 bases from V and 14 bases from J, with 11 bases in between. The CDR3 is made up of 11 amino acids. CDR1 is SGHTS and CDR2 is YDEGEE in the germline V gene.

This clone is labeled as medium-sized. The chain has TRBV2 and TRBJ2-2; tentative D call: TRBD2 (6 bases). The V gene's germline CDR1 is SNHLY and CDR2 FYNNEI. The V gene lost 3 bases and the J gene lost 3 bases, with 20 bases spanning the gap. The CDR3 is 18 amino acids. CDR3 protein: CASSEGGSGRMYTGELFF. CDR3 nucleotide sequence: TGTGCCAGCAGTGAGGGTGGTAGCGGACGGATGTACACCGGGGAGCTGTTTTTT.

The chain joins TRBV7-9 to TRBJ1-3; possible D gene TRBD1, 6 bases. The CDR3 extends over 15 amino acids. The germline V and J ends were trimmed by 5 bases and 5 bases, with 16 bases remaining between them. Germline V gene sequence: CDR1 SEHNR, CDR2 FQNEAQ (reference sequence). CDR3 nucleotides: TGTGCCAGCAGCCTCGACCTACAGGGTAGAAACACCATATATTTT. Residues: CASSLDLQGRNTIYF. The variable domain in full, completed from reference TRBV7-9 and TRBJ1-3, reads DTGVSQNPRHKITKRGQNVTFRCDPISEHNRLYWYRQTLGQGPEFLTYFQNEAQLEKSRLLSDRFSAERPKGSFSTLEIQRTEQGDSAMYLCASSLDLQGRNTIYFGEGSWLTVV.

V and J are TRBV7-2 and TRBJ1-3; TRBD1 agrees at 7 bases. J gave up 1 base and V 3 bases, and 15 bases lay outside the gene matches. CDR3 size: 19 residues. Looked up from germline, CDR1 is SGHTA and CDR2 is FQGNSA. CDR3 sequence: CASSLVRDSGLGSGNTIYF. The CDR3 DNA reads as TGTGCCAGCAGCTTGGTCAGGGACAGCGGCTTGGGGTCTGGAAACACCATATATTTT. The full variable domain, in which reference TRBV7-2 and TRBJ1-3 provide the parts outside the CDR3, is GAGVSQSPSNKVTEKGKDVELRCDPISGHTALYWYRQSLGQGLEFLIYFQGNSAPDKSGLPSDRFSAERTGGSVSTLTIQRTQQEDSAVYLCASSLVRDSGLGSGNTIYFGEGSWLTVV.

In this sample, this clone is medium-sized. Other DNA sequences in this specimen translate into the identical CDR3. This rearrangement joins TRBV9 to TRBJ2-5; the D call may be TRBD1 or TRBD2 (5 bases each). The V and J ends lost 0 bases and 4 bases respectively, with 7 bases between them. Germline V gives CDR1 SGDLS, CDR2 YYNGEE. The CDR3 has 13 amino acids. The CDR3, as DNA: TGTGCCAGCAGCGTAGCGAGGGGAGAGACCCAGTACTTC. It codes for CASSVARGETQYF.